Below, one T cell receptor (beta chain) is given with its context. This entry is derived from a study of blood T cell repertoires in COVID-19. This CDR3 is 14 amino acids long. V shed 2 bases, J shed 0 bases, and the junction held 1 base outside the gene matches. In germline, CDR1 is GTSNPN, CDR2 SVGIG (reference sequence). The table came from immunoSEQ multiplex PCR; TCRdb's copy has only in-frame clones and leaves some out. This table holds 390,000 or so clones, approximately 87% found once. V is TRBV30 and J is TRBJ2-3; 8 bases agree with TRBD2. The sequenced sample was PBMCs or T cells enriched from blood (not recorded which). This receptor was obtained from a woman aged 50 to 65 who had recovered from COVID-19. CDR3 sequence (DNA): TGTGCCTGGAGTCAGCGGGGGAGCACAGATACGCAGTATTTT. Protein sequence: CAWSQRGSTDTQYF.